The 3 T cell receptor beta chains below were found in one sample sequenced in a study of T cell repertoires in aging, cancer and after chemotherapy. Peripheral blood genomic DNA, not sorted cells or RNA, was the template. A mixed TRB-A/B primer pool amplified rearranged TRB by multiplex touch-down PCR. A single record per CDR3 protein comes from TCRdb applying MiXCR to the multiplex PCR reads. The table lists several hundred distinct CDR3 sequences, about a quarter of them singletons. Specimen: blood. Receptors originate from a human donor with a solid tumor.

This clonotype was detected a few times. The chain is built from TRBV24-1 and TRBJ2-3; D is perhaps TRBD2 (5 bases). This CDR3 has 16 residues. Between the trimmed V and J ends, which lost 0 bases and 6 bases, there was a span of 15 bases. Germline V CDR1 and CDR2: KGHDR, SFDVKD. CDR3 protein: CATSDLIGNTRDTQYF. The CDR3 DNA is TGTGCCACCAGTGATTTGATCGGGAACACAAGGGATACGCAGTATTTT.

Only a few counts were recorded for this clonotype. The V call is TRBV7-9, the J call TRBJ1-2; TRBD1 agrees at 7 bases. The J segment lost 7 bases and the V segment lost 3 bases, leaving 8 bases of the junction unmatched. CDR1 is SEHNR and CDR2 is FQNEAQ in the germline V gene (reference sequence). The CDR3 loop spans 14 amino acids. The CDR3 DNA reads TGTGCCAGCAGCTTGTTCGAGACAGGGACTGGCTACACCTTC. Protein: CASSLFETGTGYTF.

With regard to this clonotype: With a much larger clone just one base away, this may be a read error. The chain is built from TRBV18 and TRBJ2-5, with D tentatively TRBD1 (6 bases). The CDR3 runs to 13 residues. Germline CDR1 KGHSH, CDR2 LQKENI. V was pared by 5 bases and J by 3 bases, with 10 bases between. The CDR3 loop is CASSTGLEETQYF. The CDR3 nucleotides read TGTGCCAGCTCAACAGGGTTAGAAGAGACCCAGTACTTC.